This T cell receptor beta chain was obtained from a study of untreated major depressive disorder. Profiled with immunoSEQ multiplex PCR; TCRdb holds only in-frame clones, not every one. The data contain 21,000 or so clones, 85% to 95% of them singletons. Germline V gene sequence: CDR1 PRHDT, CDR2 FYEKMQ (reference sequence). CDR3 length: 15 residues. Losses at the gene ends were 5 bases for V and 3 bases for J; bases not matched to a gene: 6. The donors were all European-descended. V is TRBV13 and J is TRBJ2-7, with 11 bases lining up with TRBD2. Sequencing was carried out using CD4+ T cells from PBMCs. This clonotype originated in a man in his thirties or forties in good health. CDR3 protein: CASSVSGRAVYEQYF. The CDR3 DNA sequence: TGTGCCAGCAGCGTTAGCGGGAGGGCCGTCTACGAGCAGTACTTC.